This entry is about one T cell receptor (beta chain). Its antigen is currently unknown. The record originates from a study of graft-versus-host responses after intestinal transplantation. Study details: After anti-thymocyte globulin induction, recipients took tacrolimus and steroids for 2 to 3 years.

Sequenced by immunoSEQ multiplex PCR; TCRdb stores in-frame clones only, minus some. The data show approximately 110,000 clones, just under 95% seen once. Study findings and constraints: Early post-transplant HvG declines tracked with peak circulating GvH clone levels. Some GvH clones were seen earlier in gut or blood, suggesting intestinal origin.

The sequencing here drew on unstimulated CD8+ T cells sorted from spleen or lymph node cells, taken before transplant. The TCR sequence derives from a human donor who was the organ donor for an intestinal transplant.

DNA for the CDR3: TGCGCCAGCAGGGGACCTGGCCCTGAGCAGTACTTC. It encodes CASRGPGPEQYF. J is TRBJ2-7 and V is TRBV4-1; D may correspond to TRBD1 or TRBD2 (5 bases each). This CDR3 comprises 12 residues. Trimming left V 6 bases short and J 7 bases short, with 13 bases between. Per germline, CDR1 MGHRA and CDR2 YSYEKL.